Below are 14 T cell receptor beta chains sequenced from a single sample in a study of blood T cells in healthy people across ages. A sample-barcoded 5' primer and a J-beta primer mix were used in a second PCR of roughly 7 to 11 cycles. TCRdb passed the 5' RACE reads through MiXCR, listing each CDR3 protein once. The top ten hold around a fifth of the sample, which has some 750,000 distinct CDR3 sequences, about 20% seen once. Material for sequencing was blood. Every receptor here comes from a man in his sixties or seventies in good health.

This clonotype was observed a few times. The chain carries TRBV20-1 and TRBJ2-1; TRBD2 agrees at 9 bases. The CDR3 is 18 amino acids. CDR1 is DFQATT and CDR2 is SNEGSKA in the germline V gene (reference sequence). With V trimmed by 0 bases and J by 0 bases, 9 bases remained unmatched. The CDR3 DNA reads TGCAGTGCTAGAGATTTGATAGCGGGGGAATTCTCCTACAATGAGCAGTTCTTC. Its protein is CSARDLIAGEFSYNEQFF.

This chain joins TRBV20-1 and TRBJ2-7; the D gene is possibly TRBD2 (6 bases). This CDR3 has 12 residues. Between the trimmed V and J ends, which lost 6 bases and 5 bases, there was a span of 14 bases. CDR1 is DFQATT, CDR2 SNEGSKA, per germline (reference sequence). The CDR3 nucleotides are TGCAGTGCCAGGCGGGGCATGGACGAGCAGTACTTC. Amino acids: CSARRGMDEQYF.

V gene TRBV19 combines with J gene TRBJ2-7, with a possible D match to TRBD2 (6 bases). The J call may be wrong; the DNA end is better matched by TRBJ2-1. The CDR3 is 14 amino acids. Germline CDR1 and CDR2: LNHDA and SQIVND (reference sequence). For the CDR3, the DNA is TGTGCCAGTAGTAAGGGCGGGATATTCGATGAGCAGTTCTTC. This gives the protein CASSKGGIFDEQFF.

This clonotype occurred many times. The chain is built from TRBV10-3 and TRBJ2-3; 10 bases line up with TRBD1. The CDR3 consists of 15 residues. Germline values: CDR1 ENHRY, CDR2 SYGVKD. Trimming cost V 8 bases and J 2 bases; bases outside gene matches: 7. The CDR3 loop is CAIGGTGDITDTQYF. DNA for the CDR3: TGTGCCATCGGGGGGACAGGGGATATCACAGATACGCAGTATTTT.

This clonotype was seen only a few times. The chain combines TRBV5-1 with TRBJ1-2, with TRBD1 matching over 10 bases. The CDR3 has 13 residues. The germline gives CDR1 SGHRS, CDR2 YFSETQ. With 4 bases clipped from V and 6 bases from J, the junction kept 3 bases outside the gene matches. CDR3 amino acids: CASSEGTGDGYTF. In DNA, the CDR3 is TGCGCCAGCAGCGAGGGGACAGGGGATGGCTACACCTTC.

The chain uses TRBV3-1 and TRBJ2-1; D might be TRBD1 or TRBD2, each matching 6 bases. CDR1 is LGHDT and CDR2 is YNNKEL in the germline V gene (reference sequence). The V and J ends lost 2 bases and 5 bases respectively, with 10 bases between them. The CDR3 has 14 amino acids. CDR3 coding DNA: TGTGCCAGCAGCCAACTAGGGGGGCACAATGAGCAGTTCTTC. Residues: CASSQLGGHNEQFF.

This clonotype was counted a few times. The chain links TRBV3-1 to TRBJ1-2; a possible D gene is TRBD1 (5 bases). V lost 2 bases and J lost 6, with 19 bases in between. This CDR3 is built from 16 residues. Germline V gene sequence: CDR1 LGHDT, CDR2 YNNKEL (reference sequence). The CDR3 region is CASSQLTGFGSHGYTF. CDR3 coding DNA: TGTGCCAGCAGCCAATTAACAGGTTTCGGGTCTCATGGCTACACCTTC.

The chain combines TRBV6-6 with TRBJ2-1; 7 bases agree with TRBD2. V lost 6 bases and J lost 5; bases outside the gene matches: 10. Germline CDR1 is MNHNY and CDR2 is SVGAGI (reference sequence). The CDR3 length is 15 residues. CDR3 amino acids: CASRRAGSPNNEQFF. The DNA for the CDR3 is TGTGCCAGCAGGCGAGCGGGGAGCCCTAACAATGAGCAGTTCTTC.

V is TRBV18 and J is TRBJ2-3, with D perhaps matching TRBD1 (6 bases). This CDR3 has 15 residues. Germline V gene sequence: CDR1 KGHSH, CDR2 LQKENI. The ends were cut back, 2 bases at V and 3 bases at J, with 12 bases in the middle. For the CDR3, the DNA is TGTGCCAGCTCACCAGGGACATTGAAAACAGATACGCAGTATTTT. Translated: CASSPGTLKTDTQYF.

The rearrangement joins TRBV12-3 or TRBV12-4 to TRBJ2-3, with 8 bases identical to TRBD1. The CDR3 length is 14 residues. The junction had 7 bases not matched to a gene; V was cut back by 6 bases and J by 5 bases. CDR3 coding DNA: TGTGCCAGCAGGTACGGGACAGGTGAAGATACGCAGTATTTT. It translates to CASRYGTGEDTQYF.

The CDR3 is CSARGDGTGKNEQFF. CDR3 nucleotide sequence: TGCAGTGCTAGAGGTGACGGGACAGGGAAAAATGAGCAGTTCTTC. The gene calls are TRBV20-1 and TRBJ2-1; 9 positions match TRBD1. Germline values: CDR1 DFQATT, CDR2 SNEGSKA (reference sequence). This CDR3 contains 15 residues. V lost 1 base, J lost 7 bases, and 8 bases stayed unmatched.

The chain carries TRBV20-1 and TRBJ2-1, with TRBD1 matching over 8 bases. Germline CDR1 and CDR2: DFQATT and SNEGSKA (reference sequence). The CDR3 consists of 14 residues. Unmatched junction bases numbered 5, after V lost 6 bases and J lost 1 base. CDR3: CSAKQGGSYNEQFF. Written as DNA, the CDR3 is TGCAGTGCCAAACAGGGGGGATCCTACAATGAGCAGTTCTTC.

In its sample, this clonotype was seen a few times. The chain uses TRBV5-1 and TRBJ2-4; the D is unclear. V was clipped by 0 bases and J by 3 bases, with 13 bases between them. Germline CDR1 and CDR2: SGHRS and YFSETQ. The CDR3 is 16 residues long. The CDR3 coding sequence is TGCGCCAGCAGCTTGGGACGGATGGGTGGCAAAAACATTCAGTACTTC. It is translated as CASSLGRMGGKNIQYF.

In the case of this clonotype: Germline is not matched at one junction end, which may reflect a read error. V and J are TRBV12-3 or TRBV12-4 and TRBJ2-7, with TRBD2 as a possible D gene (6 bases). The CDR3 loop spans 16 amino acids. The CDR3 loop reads CPSRYLGGSFPYEQYF. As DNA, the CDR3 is TGTCCCAGCAGGTATTTGGGGGGTTCCTTCCCCTACGAGCAGTACTTC.